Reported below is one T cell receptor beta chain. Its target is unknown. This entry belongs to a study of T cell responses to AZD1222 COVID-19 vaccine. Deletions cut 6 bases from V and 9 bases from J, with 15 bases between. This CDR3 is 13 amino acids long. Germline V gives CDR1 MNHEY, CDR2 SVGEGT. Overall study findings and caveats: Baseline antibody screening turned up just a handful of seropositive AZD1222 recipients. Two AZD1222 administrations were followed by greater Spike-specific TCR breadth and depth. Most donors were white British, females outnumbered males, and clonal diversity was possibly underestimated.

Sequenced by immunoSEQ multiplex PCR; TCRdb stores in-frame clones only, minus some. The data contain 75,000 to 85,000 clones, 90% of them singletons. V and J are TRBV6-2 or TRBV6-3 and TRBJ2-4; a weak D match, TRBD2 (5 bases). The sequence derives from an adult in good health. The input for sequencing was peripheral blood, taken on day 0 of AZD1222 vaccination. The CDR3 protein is CASSSFSSGIQYF. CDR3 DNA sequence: TGTGCCAGCAGCTCCTTCTCCAGCGGCATTCAGTACTTC.